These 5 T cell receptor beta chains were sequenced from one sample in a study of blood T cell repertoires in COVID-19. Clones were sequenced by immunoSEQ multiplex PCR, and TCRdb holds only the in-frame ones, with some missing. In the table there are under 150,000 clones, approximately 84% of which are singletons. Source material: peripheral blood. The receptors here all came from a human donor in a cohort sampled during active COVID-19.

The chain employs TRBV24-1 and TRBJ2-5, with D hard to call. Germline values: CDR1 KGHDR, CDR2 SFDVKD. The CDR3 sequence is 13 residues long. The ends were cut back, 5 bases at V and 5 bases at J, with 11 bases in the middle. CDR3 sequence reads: CATSVDSLETQYF. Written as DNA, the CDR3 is TGTGCCACCAGTGTCGACTCGTTGGAGACCCAGTACTTC.

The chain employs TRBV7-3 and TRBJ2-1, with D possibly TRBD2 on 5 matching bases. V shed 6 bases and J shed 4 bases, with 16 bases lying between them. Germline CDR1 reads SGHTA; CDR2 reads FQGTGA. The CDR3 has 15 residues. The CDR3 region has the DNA TGTGCCAGCAGTTACGACTACAACCAATACAATGAGCAGTTCTTC. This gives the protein CASSYDYNQYNEQFF.

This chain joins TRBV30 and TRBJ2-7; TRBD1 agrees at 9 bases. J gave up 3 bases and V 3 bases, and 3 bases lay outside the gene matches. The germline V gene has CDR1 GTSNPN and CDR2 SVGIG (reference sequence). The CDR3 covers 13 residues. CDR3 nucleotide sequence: TGTGCCTGGAGCAGGGACAGGGACTACGAGCAGTACTTC. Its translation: CAWSRDRDYEQYF. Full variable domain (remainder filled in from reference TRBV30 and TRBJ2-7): SQTIHQWPATLVQPVGSPLSLECTVEGTSNPNLYWYRQAAGRGLQLLFYSVGIGQISSEVPQNLSASRPQDRQFILSSKKLLLSDSGFYLCAWSRDRDYEQYFGPGTRLTVT.

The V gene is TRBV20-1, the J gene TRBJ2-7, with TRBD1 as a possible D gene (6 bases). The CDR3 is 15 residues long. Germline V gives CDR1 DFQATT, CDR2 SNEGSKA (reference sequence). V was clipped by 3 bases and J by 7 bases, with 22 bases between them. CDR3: CSASLSQGLSEEQYF. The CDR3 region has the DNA TGCAGTGCTAGTTTATCACAGGGTTTGTCCGAAGAGCAGTACTTC.

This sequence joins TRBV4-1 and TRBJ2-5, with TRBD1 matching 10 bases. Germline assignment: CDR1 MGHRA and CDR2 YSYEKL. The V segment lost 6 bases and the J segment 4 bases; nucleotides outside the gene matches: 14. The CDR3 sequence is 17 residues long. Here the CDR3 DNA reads TGCGCCAGCAGTCAATTCGGGACAGGGGATCAGCCAGAGACCCAGTACTTC. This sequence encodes CASSQFGTGDQPETQYF.